These 30 T cell receptor beta chains share one sample of origin, sequenced in a study of breast tumors, draining lymph nodes, adjacent tissues. Axillary draining lymph nodes of breast cancer patients supplied the node samples. In TCRdb, the multiplex PCR reads were re-called with MiXCR into one record per CDR3 protein. The table has 150,000 to 200,000 distinct CDR3 sequences, approximately 30% seen once. What was sequenced was axillary lymph node tissue. These receptors originate from a female donor with breast cancer. Some clones in this sample may be carry-over from other donors' samples.

This clonotype has at least ten counts. The V and J genes are TRBV9 and TRBJ1-2; 8 bases agree with TRBD1. The V and J ends lost 4 bases and 5 bases, in that order; junction bases with no gene match: 13. The CDR3 loop spans 16 amino acids. The V gene's germline CDR1 is SGDLS and CDR2 YYNGEE. The CDR3 bases are TGTGCCAGCAGCCCCGGGTGGGGACAGGCCTTATATGGCTACACCTTC. Residues: CASSPGWGQALYGYTF.

The chain is built from TRBV18 and TRBJ2-3, with 8 bases lining up with TRBD2. Per germline, CDR1 KGHSH and CDR2 LQKENI. The V gene end was trimmed by 2 bases and the J gene end by 1 base; junction bases not matched to a gene: 8. This CDR3 is 17 amino acids long. As DNA, the CDR3 is TGTGCCAGCTCACCAAGTAAAAGCGGGAGAGGCACAGATACGCAGTATTTT. Translated, it gives CASSPSKSGRGTDTQYF.

Ten or more counts support this clonotype. The rearrangement joins TRBV6-4 to TRBJ1-6; D gene uncertain. This CDR3 is built from 13 residues. CDR1 is MRHNA and CDR2 is SNTAGT in the germline V gene. V lost 6 bases and J lost 8, with 11 bases in between. CDR3 DNA: TGTGCCAGCAGATGGGGAGTTGATTCACCCCTCCACTTT. It translates to CASRWGVDSPLHF.

This clonotype showed up many times. This chain uses TRBV19 with TRBJ2-7; the match to TRBD1 covers 7 bases. The CDR3 loop spans 14 amino acids. Germline V lookup: CDR1 LNHDA, CDR2 SQIVND (reference sequence). After removal of 7 bases from V and 1 base from J, the junction contained 7 bases not matched to a gene. The CDR3 region has the DNA TGTGCCAGTAATCCCGGGACAGCTTCCTACGAGCAGTACTTC. Encoded protein: CASNPGTASYEQYF.

Comments on this clonotype: This may come from a read error, since a much larger clone is one base off. The rearrangement links TRBV12-3 or TRBV12-4 to TRBJ2-1; D is unclear. The CDR3 totals 12 residues. The V gene lost 2 bases and the J gene lost 8 bases, with 7 bases spanning the gap. The DNA for the CDR3 is TGTGCCAGCAGTTTAAGGTCCCATGAGCAGTTCTTC. This codes for CASSLRSHEQFF.

This clonotype was seen more than once but under ten times. CDR3 in amino acids: CASSQVPGQGADEQFF. The CDR3 nucleotides are TGCGCCAGCAGCCAAGTCCCGGGACAGGGGGCTGATGAGCAGTTCTTC. The chain uses TRBV4-1 and TRBJ2-1; TRBD1 matches at 12 bases. This CDR3 is 16 amino acids long. The germline V gene has CDR1 MGHRA and CDR2 YSYEKL. J gave up 8 bases and V 1 base, and 6 bases lay outside the gene matches.

Comments on this clonotype: This may come from a read error, since a much larger clone is one base off. CDR3 in DNA: TGTGCCAGCAGTTTCCAGGGAGCCAGAAATGGGCAGTTCTTC. Amino acid sequence: CASSFQGARNGQFF. This chain links TRBV12-3 or TRBV12-4 with TRBJ2-1; D may correspond to TRBD1 or TRBD2 (5 bases each). The CDR3 loop spans 14 amino acids.

This clonotype was found many times. The chain carries TRBV11-2 and TRBJ2-3; the D gene is possibly TRBD1 (5 bases). There are 14 residues in the CDR3. The germline CDR1 and CDR2 sequences are SGHAT and FQNNGV. Trimming stripped 0 bases from V and 3 bases from J, with 7 bases between. The CDR3 region is CASSLEPGTDTQYF. Written as DNA, the CDR3 is TGTGCCAGCAGCTTAGAACCAGGGACAGATACGCAGTATTTT.

This clonotype was observed at least ten times. The chain joins TRBV29-1 to TRBJ1-3; D gene uncertain. In germline, CDR1 is SQVTM, CDR2 ANQGSEA. The CDR3 has 16 amino acids. V was pared by 0 bases and J by 2 bases, with 14 bases between. CDR3 sequence reads: CSVEEQSTGTGNTIYF. As DNA, the CDR3 is TGCAGCGTTGAAGAGCAGTCAACGGGTACTGGAAACACCATATATTTT.

On this clonotype: With a much larger clone just one base away, this may be a read error. This is likely a read error, given that the CDR3 carries no conserved phenylalanine or tryptophan at its end. CDR3 protein: CASSYSTSGAHEQYL. CDR3 in DNA: TGTGCCAGCAGTTACTCGACTAGCGGGGCCCACGAGCAGTACCTC. The genes are TRBV6-2 or TRBV6-3 and TRBJ2-7; 11 positions agree with TRBD2. CDR3 length equals 15 residues. With V trimmed by 0 bases and J by 5 bases, 3 bases remained unmatched. Germline values: CDR1 MNHEY, CDR2 SVGEGT.

This clonotype was recorded at least ten times. The chain recombines TRBV5-5 with TRBJ1-2; 11 bases are a match to TRBD1. Germline V lookup: CDR1 SGHKS, CDR2 YYEKEE (reference sequence). The CDR3 totals 16 residues. Trimming took 1 base from V and 3 from J; bases not matched to a gene: 5. For the CDR3, the DNA is TGTGCCAGCAGCTTGAGGACAGGGGGCACTCACTATGGCTACACCTTC. Protein product: CASSLRTGGTHYGYTF.

This clonotype came up many times. This sequence joins TRBV19 and TRBJ2-7; D is possibly TRBD1 (5 bases). Germline V gene sequence: CDR1 LNHDA, CDR2 SQIVND (reference sequence). Trimming stripped 5 bases from V and 2 bases from J, with 16 bases between. The CDR3 extends over 15 amino acids. The chain's CDR3 is CASSGATGPTYEQYF. The CDR3 DNA follows: TGTGCCAGTAGTGGGGCAACAGGACCCACCTACGAGCAGTACTTC.

This clonotype has a handful of counts. With a much larger clone just one base away, this may be a read error. The chain has TRBV19 and TRBJ1-5, with a weak D call TRBD1 (6 bases). Germline CDR1 reads LNHDA; CDR2 reads SQIVND (reference sequence). This CDR3 spans 16 amino acids. V shed 4 bases and J shed 0 bases, with 13 bases lying between them. CDR3 residues: CASSTIGTPSNQPQHF. The CDR3 DNA is TGTGCCAGTAGTACAATAGGGACACCTAGCAATCAGCCCCAGCATTTT.

The chain recombines TRBV7-9 with TRBJ1-1; D is unresolved. The ends were cut back, 4 bases at V and 0 bases at J, with 6 bases in the middle. The CDR3 totals 13 residues. Germline lookup yields CDR1 SEHNR and CDR2 FQNEAQ (reference sequence). The CDR3 region is CASSSPMNTEAFF. The CDR3 nucleotides are TGTGCCAGCAGCTCCCCGATGAACACTGAAGCTTTCTTT.

This clonotype was recorded at least ten times. This sequence joins TRBV19 and TRBJ1-2; unclear D gene. This CDR3 is built from 14 residues. The germline CDR1 and CDR2 sequences are LNHDA and SQIVND (reference sequence). Trimming took off 4 bases at V and 1 base at J, with 10 bases between the two ends. Here the CDR3 reads CASSRAWNNYGYTF. The DNA for the CDR3 is TGTGCCAGTAGTAGGGCGTGGAATAACTATGGCTACACCTTC. The full variable domain, completed using reference TRBV19 and TRBJ1-2, is DGGITQSPKYLFRKEGQNVTLSCEQNLNHDAMYWYRQDPGQGLRLIYYSQIVNDFQKGDIAEGYSVSREKKESFPLTVTSAQKNPTAFYLCASSRAWNNYGYTFGSGTRLTVV.

This clonotype was counted many times. The genes are TRBV29-1 and TRBJ2-5, with TRBD1 identical over 9 bases. Germline CDR1 and CDR2: SQVTM and ANQGSEA. This CDR3 contains 15 residues. The V gene end was trimmed by 6 bases and the J gene end by 4 bases; junction bases not matched to a gene: 12. CDR3 in DNA: TGCAGCGTCGAGTCCCGGGACAGGGCTCGAGAGACCCAGTACTTC. This translates into CSVESRDRARETQYF.

This clonotype was seen a few times. One end of the junction fails to match germline, which may point to a read error. The chain has TRBV3-1 and TRBJ2-7; possible D gene TRBD2, 6 bases. CDR3 length: 15 residues. Per the germline V gene, CDR1 is LGHDT and CDR2 is YNNKEL (reference sequence). In DNA, the CDR3 is TGTCCCAGCAGCCAAGGCCGCGGGACCGACAGAGAGCAGTACTTC. Protein sequence: CPSSQGRGTDREQYF.

CDR3 amino acids: CASSLEQGLNTGEGTDTQYF. Written as DNA, the CDR3 is TGTGCCAGCAGCTTAGAACAGGGATTGAACACCGGGGAAGGCACAGATACGCAGTATTTT. The chain recombines TRBV7-2 with TRBJ2-3, with D possibly being TRBD1 (6 bases). The germline V gene encodes CDR1 SGHTA and CDR2 FQGNSA. The CDR3 sequence is 20 residues long. The ends were cut back, 1 base at V and 1 base at J, with 24 bases in the middle.

In regard to this clonotype: Since a much larger clone is just one base distant, this may be a read error. CDR3 DNA: TGTGCCAGTGGACCTAGCTCCTACAATGAGCAGTCCTTC. The encoded protein is CASGPSSYNEQSF. The gene calls are TRBV9 and TRBJ2-1, with TRBD2 as a possible D gene (5 bases). This CDR3 is 13 amino acids long. The germline gives CDR1 SGDLS, CDR2 YYNGEE.

The CDR3 DNA is TGCAGTGCTAGAGATCGTAGGTTAGCGGGTACAGGGATCGAAAAACTGTTTTTT. Its protein product is CSARDRRLAGTGIEKLFF. The chain has TRBV20-1 and TRBJ1-4; the D gene is possibly TRBD1 (6 bases). This CDR3 has 18 residues. Trimming removed 0 bases from V and 8 bases from J, with 25 bases in between. The V gene's germline CDR1 is DFQATT and CDR2 SNEGSKA (reference sequence).

This clonotype has at least ten counts. This could be a read error, since a much larger clone is one nucleotide away. The CDR3 does not end in the conserved phenylalanine or tryptophan, so this is likely a read error. The rearrangement uses TRBV9 and TRBJ2-5; D uncertain. The CDR3 runs to 13 residues. V dropped 4 bases and J dropped 0 bases, with 7 bases sitting between them. From germline, CDR1 is SGDLS and CDR2 YYNGEE. The CDR3 DNA follows: TGTGCCAGCAGCTCGCACAACCAAGAGACCCAGTACTCC. This codes for CASSSHNQETQYS.

The sample holds many counts of this clonotype. This chain connects TRBV29-1 to TRBJ2-1; 11 nucleotides align to TRBD2. V shed 4 bases, J shed 8 bases, and the junction held 7 bases outside the gene matches. The germline V gene has CDR1 SQVTM and CDR2 ANQGSEA. The CDR3 is made up of 14 amino acids. The CDR3, as DNA: TGCAGCGTTGCGGAGACTAGCGGGATTGATGAGCAGTTCTTC. This translates into CSVAETSGIDEQFF.

This clonotype has at least ten counts. The chain is built from TRBV5-1 and TRBJ1-2; D is unresolved. V gave up 0 bases and J gave up 6 bases, with 18 bases separating them. Germline assignment: CDR1 SGHRS and CDR2 YFSETQ. The CDR3 is 16 amino acids. CDR3 nucleotide sequence: TGCGCCAGCAGCTTGGAAGTGACAAGGCGTGCGGATGGCTACACCTTC. It specifies CASSLEVTRRADGYTF.

In the case of this clonotype: A clone one base away is much larger, so this may be a read error. This rearrangement joins TRBV20-1 to TRBJ2-7; TRBD2 aligns across 14 bases. The length of the CDR3 is 16 residues. From germline, CDR1 is DFQATT and CDR2 SNEGSKA (reference sequence). V shed 5 bases, J shed 0 bases, and the junction held 6 bases outside the gene matches. CDR3 loop: CSARLAGGTPSYEQYF. CDR3 DNA: TGCAGTGCTCGACTAGCGGGAGGGACCCCCTCCTACGAGCAGTACTTC.

This chain joins TRBV24-1 and TRBJ1-6, with D hard to call. The CDR3 extends over 17 amino acids. Per germline, CDR1 KGHDR and CDR2 SFDVKD. V was shortened by 1 base and J by 8 bases, with 17 bases between the two germline ends. CDR3 sequence: CATSDFDLGAGDSPLHF. As DNA, the CDR3 is TGTGCCACCAGTGATTTTGATCTAGGCGCCGGGGATTCACCCCTCCACTTT.

A note on this clonotype: This may come from a read error, since a much larger clone is one base off. The rearrangement uses TRBV6-5 and TRBJ1-2; a possible D gene is TRBD1 (5 bases). CDR3 length: 13 residues. Germline V gene sequence: CDR1 MNHEY, CDR2 SVGAGI. CDR3 in amino acids: CASSPRGSYGHTF. The CDR3 DNA follows: TGTGCCAGCAGCCCCCGGGGGTCCTATGGCCACACCTTC.

This clonotype has ten or more counts. The CDR3 bases are TGTGCCAGCAGCGTAAGGGAAGGGGCCTACGAGCAGTACTTC. This gives the protein CASSVREGAYEQYF. The J gene is TRBJ2-7, the V gene TRBV9; possible D gene TRBD1, 5 bases. CDR3 size: 14 residues. Germline V gene lookup returns CDR1 SGDLS and CDR2 YYNGEE. V was trimmed by 1 base and J by 2 bases, leaving 10 bases between them.

V usage is TRBV7-7 and J usage is TRBJ1-4; D possibly corresponds to TRBD1 (6 bases). The germline gives CDR1 SSHAT, CDR2 FNYEAQ (reference sequence). The CDR3 is 15 residues long. The CDR3 DNA follows: TGTGCTAGTTTGGCAGGGGAGGAAACTAATGAAAAACTGTTTTTT. Protein sequence: CASLAGEETNEKLFF.

Worth noting for this clonotype: The limits of the CDR3 on the DNA are not certain, so only TCRdb's listed CDR3 is given. This chain links TRBV7-8 with TRBJ1-2; the tabulated D call, TRBD1, remains unverified against the DNA. The CDR3 region is 23 residues in length, termini included. Looked up from germline, CDR1 is SGHVS and CDR2 is FQNEAQ. The CDR3 protein is CASSPRVGADTEAFFGQNYGYTF.

This clonotype was recorded many times. The rearrangement uses TRBV20-1 and TRBJ2-7; TRBD2 is a possible D gene (5 bases). V was trimmed by 3 bases and J by 4 bases, leaving 10 bases between them. The CDR3 is 12 residues long. CDR1 and CDR2 from the germline V gene are DFQATT and SNEGSKA (reference sequence). In DNA form, the CDR3 reads TGCAGTGCTAGGGGAGATAGTTACGAGCAGTACTTC. Amino acid sequence: CSARGDSYEQYF.